This T cell receptor (beta chain) came from a study of CD8 T cells in ankylosing spondylitis. This clonotype has more than one count but fewer than ten. The junction differs from germline at one of its ends, possibly a read error. Germline V CDR1 and CDR2: SGHTA, FQGNSA. This CDR3 comprises 12 residues. One entry per CDR3 protein results from TCRdb running MiXCR on the 5' RACE reads. The data hold approximately 250,000 distinct CDR3 sequences, with about 10% observed a single time. The V gene is TRBV7-2, the J gene TRBJ2-7; D ambiguous. The receptor was isolated from a male donor with ankylosing spondylitis or in good health (not recorded which). The specimen was blood, either unsorted or a sorted T cell fraction (not recorded which). In DNA, the CDR3 is TGTGCCAGCAGCCCTCGAGGTCTTGATTACCTATTC. As protein: CASSPRGLDYLF.